The 27 T cell receptor beta chains in this list originate from one sample, sequenced in a study of T cell repertoires in aging, cancer and after chemotherapy. TRB rearrangements spanning V, D and J were amplified using mixed TRB-A/B primers. TCRdb recomputed calls from the multiplex PCR reads with MiXCR, one row per CDR3 protein. Among around 15,000 distinct CDR3 sequences listed, about 50% were seen once. Peripheral blood genomic DNA, not sorted cells or RNA, was the template. Sample: blood. The receptor source for this set is a human donor in good health.

The chain carries TRBV6-2 or TRBV6-3 and TRBJ2-5, with a tentative D call TRBD1 (6 bases). Germline V lookup: CDR1 MNHEY, CDR2 SVGEGT. Trimming took off 2 bases at V and 4 bases at J, with 14 bases between the two ends. The CDR3 covers 15 residues. The CDR3 loop reads CASSYNQGMRETQYF. CDR3 coding DNA: TGTGCCAGCAGTTACAACCAGGGGATGCGAGAGACCCAGTACTTC.

The genes are TRBV29-1 and TRBJ2-1; TRBD2 matches 11 bases. The CDR3 contains 16 residues. Germline V lookup: CDR1 SQVTM, CDR2 ANQGSEA. J lost 5 bases, V lost 5 bases, and 11 bases had no gene match. The CDR3 loop reads CSVNPLLAGVHNEQFF. In nucleotides, the CDR3 is TGCAGCGTTAACCCTTTACTAGCGGGAGTACACAATGAGCAGTTCTTC.

This clonotype was counted between two and nine times. This chain connects TRBV18 to TRBJ2-7; 8 bases are a match to TRBD1. V lost 3 bases to trimming and J lost 4 bases; unmatched junction nucleotides: 14. Germline values: CDR1 KGHSH, CDR2 LQKENI. CDR3 length: 17 residues. The CDR3 sequence: CASSPTTTGAPGYEQYF. CDR3 nucleotide sequence: TGTGCCAGCTCACCGACAACGACAGGGGCGCCGGGTTACGAGCAGTACTTC.

The chain employs TRBV6-5 and TRBJ2-1; 7 bases align to TRBD2. The CDR3 contains 17 residues. Germline V gives CDR1 MNHEY, CDR2 SVGAGI. Germline trimming cut 0 bases from V and 2 bases from J; bases unmatched to any gene: 7. Here the CDR3 DNA reads TGTGCCAGCAGTTACTCGAGGTCCAGCGGGACCTACAATGAGCAGTTCTTC. This encodes CASSYSRSSGTYNEQFF.

This clonotype has only a few counts. This chain joins TRBV12-3 or TRBV12-4 and TRBJ2-6, with D uncertain. This CDR3 is 15 amino acids long. V was clipped by 5 bases and J by 1 base, with 9 bases between them. CDR3 sequence: CASSPTASGANVLTF. CDR3 bases: TGTGCCAGCAGTCCGACCGCTTCTGGGGCCAACGTCCTGACTTTC.

This clonotype has a single count. This rearrangement joins TRBV5-4 to TRBJ2-5; 10 nucleotides match TRBD2. This CDR3 contains 14 residues. Trimming removed 4 bases from V and 4 bases from J; junction bases left unmatched: 4. The germline V gene encodes CDR1 SGHNT and CDR2 YYREEE (reference sequence). Written as DNA, the CDR3 is TGTGCCAGCAGCACGGGACTAGCGTTAGAGACCCAGTACTTC. Translating it yields CASSTGLALETQYF.

The chain is built from TRBV19 and TRBJ2-7; perhaps TRBD1 as D (6 bases). The V end lost 6 bases, the J end lost 3 bases, and 15 bases lay between the germline ends. Germline-derived CDR1 and CDR2 are LNHDA and SQIVND (reference sequence). This CDR3 contains 14 residues. The DNA of the CDR3 is TGTGCCAGTAGACCGACAGGCTACCGCTACGAGCAGTACTTC. Protein: CASRPTGYRYEQYF.

This clonotype turned up a few times. The chain has TRBV6-5 and TRBJ2-5; perhaps TRBD2 as D (5 bases). The V and J ends lost 4 bases and 5 bases respectively, with 11 bases between them. Germline-derived CDR1 and CDR2 are MNHEY and SVGAGI. The CDR3 covers 13 residues. CDR3 sequence reads: CASSLGGLETQYF. The CDR3 DNA sequence: TGTGCCAGCAGTTTAGGTGGACTCGAGACCCAGTACTTC.

This clonotype showed up just a few times. The J gene is TRBJ1-2, the V gene TRBV6-5; D remains ambiguous. CDR3 length: 11 residues. The germline V gene has CDR1 MNHEY and CDR2 SVGAGI. The V end lost 7 bases, the J end lost 4 bases, and 7 bases lay between the germline ends. Written as DNA, the CDR3 is TGTGCCAGCAAGAGAGGCTATGGCTACACCTTC. Amino acids: CASKRGYGYTF.

This clonotype was seen only a few times. The V gene is TRBV6-2 or TRBV6-3, the J gene TRBJ2-5; TRBD1 or TRBD2 may be the D gene (5 bases each). This CDR3 has 14 amino acids. Deletions cut 6 bases from V and 1 base from J, with 12 bases between. Germline loops: CDR1 MNHEY, CDR2 SVGEGT. The CDR3: CASSKGPLQETQYF. The CDR3 bases are TGTGCCAGCAGCAAGGGACCGCTCCAAGAGACCCAGTACTTC.

V gene TRBV6-5 combines with J gene TRBJ2-7; D not resolved. CDR3 length: 15 residues. The V gene's germline CDR1 is MNHEY and CDR2 SVGAGI. Trimming removed 0 bases from V and 0 bases from J, with 9 bases in between. CDR3 in DNA: TGTGCCAGCAGTTACTCGGGCAGGATCTCCTACGAGCAGTACTTC. Protein product: CASSYSGRISYEQYF.

The V and J genes are TRBV6-5 and TRBJ2-3; the D gene is possibly TRBD2 (6 bases). V was trimmed by 2 bases and J by 1 base, leaving 10 bases between them. Germline values: CDR1 MNHEY, CDR2 SVGAGI. The CDR3 length is 15 residues. Here the CDR3 DNA reads TGTGCCAGCAGTTACGCGGGGTCTGGCACAGATACGCAGTATTTT. It encodes CASSYAGSGTDTQYF.

The J gene is TRBJ2-3, the V gene TRBV27; D remains unclear. This CDR3 is 15 amino acids long. With 6 bases removed from V and 2 bases from J, the gap between germline ends came to 15 bases. Germline V gene data show CDR1 as MNHEY and CDR2 as SMNVEV (reference sequence). CDR3 protein: CASRSMGYVTDTQYF. The CDR3 coding sequence is TGTGCCAGCAGATCCATGGGGTACGTCACAGATACGCAGTATTTT.

About this clonotype itself: No conserved phenylalanine or tryptophan is present at the end of the CDR3, so a read error is the likely explanation. The rearrangement uses TRBV6-1 and TRBJ2-5; D gene ambiguous. Germline V gene data show CDR1 as MNHNS and CDR2 as SASEGT. The V end was cut by 3 bases, the J end by 5 bases, with 13 bases between. The CDR3 totals 14 residues. This chain's CDR3 is CASSELDVWETQYL. The CDR3 coding sequence is TGTGCCAGCAGTGAGCTGGACGTCTGGGAGACCCAGTACTTA.

Notes on this clonotype: Germline is not matched at one junction end, which may reflect a read error. The chain combines TRBV13 with TRBJ2-5; no definite D call. The germline V gene encodes CDR1 PRHDT and CDR2 FYEKMQ (reference sequence). There are 14 residues in the CDR3. DNA of the CDR3: TGTGCCAGCAGCCCCGACAAGATTCACCCGACCCAGTGCTTC. Its protein product is CASSPDKIHPTQCF.

V and J are TRBV12-3 or TRBV12-4 and TRBJ2-7; 9 nucleotides align to TRBD2. Trimming cost V 2 bases and J 5 bases; bases outside gene matches: 7. This CDR3 is 15 amino acids long. CDR3 nucleotide sequence: TGTGCCAGCAGTTTACAGGCGGGAGGGCCGAACGAGCAGTACTTC. Translating it yields CASSLQAGGPNEQYF.

This clonotype was recorded only once. The DNA for the CDR3 is TGCGCCAGCAGCTTGGCCGGGCCCGACAATGAGCAGTTCTTC. Translating it yields CASSLAGPDNEQFF. The rearrangement uses TRBV5-1 and TRBJ2-1; D unresolved. The CDR3 totals 14 residues. The V gene lost 0 bases and the J gene lost 5 bases, with 9 bases spanning the gap. Germline values: CDR1 SGHRS, CDR2 YFSETQ.

Only a few counts were recorded for this clonotype. The V call is TRBV6-1, the J call TRBJ1-4; 8 bases are shared with TRBD1. Germline V gene lookup returns CDR1 MNHNS and CDR2 SASEGT. V shed 6 bases and J 7 bases; nucleotides not matched to a gene: 10. The CDR3 has 15 amino acids. The CDR3 spells CASSYQQGEGEKLFF. The DNA for the CDR3 is TGTGCCAGCAGCTACCAACAGGGGGAAGGTGAAAAACTGTTTTTT.

The J gene is TRBJ2-7, the V gene TRBV15; D perhaps matches TRBD2 (5 bases). The CDR3 is made up of 15 amino acids. Trimming shortened V by 0 bases and J by 5 bases, and 14 bases separated the two germline ends. The germline gives CDR1 LNHNV, CDR2 YYDKDF (reference sequence). CDR3 bases: TGTGCCACCAGCAGAGAGTCGGGAACCCCTGACGAGCAGTACTTC. Translating it yields CATSRESGTPDEQYF.

This clonotype is labeled as medium-sized (0.01 to 0.1%). This CDR3 is CASSSRTSGYTGELFF. Written as DNA, the CDR3 is TGTGCCAGCAGCTCAAGGACTAGCGGGTACACCGGGGAGCTGTTTTTT. The chain is built from TRBV11-1 and TRBJ2-2; 11 bases fit TRBD2. Unmatched junction bases numbered 4, after V lost 4 bases and J lost 3 bases. The CDR3 length is 16 residues. From germline, CDR1 is SGHAT and CDR2 FQDESV (reference sequence). Supplemented by reference TRBV11-1 and TRBJ2-2, the full variable domain reads EAEVAQSPRYKITEKSQAVAFWCDPISGHATLYWYRQILGQGPELLVQFQDESVVDDSQLPKDRFSAERLKGVDSTLKIQPAELGDSAMYLCASSSRTSGYTGELFFGEGSRLTVL.

In this sample, this clonotype turned up a few times. V is TRBV15 and J is TRBJ2-1; 7 bases line up with TRBD2. The ends lost 3 bases at V and 7 bases at J; junction bases unmatched: 6. The CDR3 loop spans 14 amino acids. The germline gives CDR1 LNHNV, CDR2 YYDKDF (reference sequence). CDR3 sequence reads: CATSRQTGGNEQFF. The DNA of the CDR3 is TGTGCCACCAGCAGGCAGACCGGGGGGAATGAGCAGTTCTTC.

The rearrangement uses TRBV19 and TRBJ2-7; 7 bases are shared with TRBD1. Losses at the gene ends were 5 bases for V and 0 bases for J; bases not matched to a gene: 7. The CDR3 has 15 amino acids. Germline V lookup: CDR1 LNHDA, CDR2 SQIVND (reference sequence). As DNA, the CDR3 is TGTGCCAGTAGTTTTGCAGGGGGTGACTCCTACGAGCAGTACTTC. Amino acid sequence: CASSFAGGDSYEQYF.

V gene TRBV15 combines with J gene TRBJ2-1, with D possibly matching TRBD2 (6 bases). The V end lost 1 base, the J end lost 8 bases, and 12 bases lay between the germline ends. The germline gives CDR1 LNHNV, CDR2 YYDKDF (reference sequence). This CDR3 has 14 amino acids. CDR3 in amino acids: CATSRVVSGDEQFF. The CDR3 DNA reads TGTGCCACCAGCAGAGTAGTATCGGGGGATGAGCAGTTCTTC.

The rearrangement links TRBV27 to TRBJ2-1, with 10 bases matching TRBD2. Germline loops: CDR1 MNHEY, CDR2 SMNVEV (reference sequence). The CDR3 contains 18 residues. The ends lost 4 bases at V and 8 bases at J; junction bases unmatched: 17. CDR3 DNA: TGTGCCAGCAGTTCAAATTCCCCTCCAGCGGGAGGGCGGTATGAGCAGTTCTTC. Translation: CASSSNSPPAGGRYEQFF.

The chain uses TRBV15 and TRBJ1-6, with 7 bases matching TRBD1. Germline V gene data show CDR1 as LNHNV and CDR2 as YYDKDF (reference sequence). Losses at the gene ends were 3 bases for V and 7 bases for J; bases not matched to a gene: 6. This CDR3 has 15 residues. This chain's CDR3 is CATSRVTGPNSPLHF. CDR3 nucleotides: TGTGCCACCAGCAGGGTGACAGGGCCCAATTCACCCCTCCACTTT. Variable domain in full (rest from reference TRBV15 and TRBJ1-6): DAMVIQNPRYQVTQFGKPVTLSCSQTLNHNVMYWYQQKSSQAPKLLFHYYDKDFNNEADTPDNFQSRRPNTSFCFLDIRSPGLGDTAMYLCATSRVTGPNSPLHFGNGTRLTVT.

The chain combines TRBV30 with TRBJ2-1; weak D call: TRBD2 (6 bases). Germline V CDR1 and CDR2: GTSNPN, SVGIG (reference sequence). There are 14 residues in the CDR3. Trimming pared 2 bases from V and 5 bases from J, leaving 13 bases between. CDR3: CAWSRDSRDNEQFF. In DNA, the CDR3 is TGTGCCTGGAGTAGGGACTCCCGAGACAATGAGCAGTTCTTC.

This clonotype was seen a handful of times. This rearrangement joins TRBV6-5 to TRBJ2-1, with D perhaps matching TRBD2 (6 bases). From germline, CDR1 is MNHEY and CDR2 SVGAGI. The V gene lost 4 bases and the J gene lost 2 bases, with 9 bases spanning the gap. The CDR3 is made up of 14 amino acids. CDR3 region: CASSLAEPYNEQFF. The CDR3, as DNA: TGTGCCAGCAGTTTAGCGGAACCCTACAATGAGCAGTTCTTC.